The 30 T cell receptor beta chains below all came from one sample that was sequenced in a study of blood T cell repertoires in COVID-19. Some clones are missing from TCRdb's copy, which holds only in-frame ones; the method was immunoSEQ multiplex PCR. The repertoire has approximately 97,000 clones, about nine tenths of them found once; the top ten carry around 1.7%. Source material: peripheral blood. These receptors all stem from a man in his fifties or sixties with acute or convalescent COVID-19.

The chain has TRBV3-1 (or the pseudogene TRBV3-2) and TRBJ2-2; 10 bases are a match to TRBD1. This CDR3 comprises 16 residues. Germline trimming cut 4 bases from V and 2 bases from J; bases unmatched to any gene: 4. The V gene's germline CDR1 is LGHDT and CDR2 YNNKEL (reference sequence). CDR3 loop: CASSRGTGVNTGELFF. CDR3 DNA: TGTGCCAGCAGCCGCGGGACAGGGGTTAACACCGGGGAGCTGTTTTTT.

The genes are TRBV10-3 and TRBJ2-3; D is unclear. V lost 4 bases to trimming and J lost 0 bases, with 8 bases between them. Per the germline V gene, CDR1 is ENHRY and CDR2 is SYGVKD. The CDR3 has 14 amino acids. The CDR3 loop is CAISGGASTDTQYF. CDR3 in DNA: TGTGCCATCAGTGGTGGAGCTAGCACAGATACGCAGTATTTT.

The CDR3 DNA follows: TGTGCCAGCAGCGGGACAGGGTACGAGCAGTACGTC. Residues: CASSGTGYEQYV. The V gene is TRBV7-9, the J gene TRBJ2-7, with TRBD1 matching over 9 bases. J was trimmed by 4 bases and V by 5 bases; bases with no gene match: 0. This CDR3 has 12 amino acids. CDR1 is SEHNR and CDR2 is FQNEAQ in the germline V gene (reference sequence).

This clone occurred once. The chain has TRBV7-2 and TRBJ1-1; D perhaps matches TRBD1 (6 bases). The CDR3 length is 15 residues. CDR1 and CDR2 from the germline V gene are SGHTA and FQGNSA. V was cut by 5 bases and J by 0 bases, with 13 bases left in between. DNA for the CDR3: TGTGCCAGCAGCCCCAGACAGGATTTGAACACTGAAGCTTTCTTT. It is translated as CASSPRQDLNTEAFF. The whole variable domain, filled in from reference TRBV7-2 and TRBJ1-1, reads GAGVSQSPSNKVTEKGKDVELRCDPISGHTALYWYRQSLGQGLEFLIYFQGNSAPDKSGLPSDRFSAERTGGSVSTLTIQRTQQEDSAVYLCASSPRQDLNTEAFFGQGTRLTVV.

CDR3 residues: CASSFARDRVSNYGYTF. DNA of the CDR3: TGTGCCAGCAGCTTCGCACGGGACAGGGTCTCTAACTATGGCTACACCTTC. The rearrangement joins TRBV7-9 to TRBJ1-2; 9 nucleotides line up with TRBD1. The V and J ends lost 3 bases and 0 bases, in that order; junction bases with no gene match: 8. The length of the CDR3 is 17 residues. CDR1 is SEHNR and CDR2 is FQNEAQ in the germline V gene (reference sequence).

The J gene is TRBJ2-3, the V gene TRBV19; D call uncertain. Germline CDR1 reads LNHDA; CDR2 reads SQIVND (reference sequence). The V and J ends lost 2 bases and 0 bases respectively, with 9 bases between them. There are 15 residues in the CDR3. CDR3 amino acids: CASSIIVSSTDTQYF. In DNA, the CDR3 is TGTGCCAGTAGTATAATCGTTTCTAGCACAGATACGCAGTATTTT.

CDR3: CASSEQSHNQPQHF. CDR3 nucleotide sequence: TGTGCCAGCAGTGAACAGTCCCACAATCAGCCCCAGCATTTT. The chain recombines TRBV2 with TRBJ1-5; no reliable D call. Germline V gene sequence: CDR1 SNHLY, CDR2 FYNNEI. The V and J ends lost 2 bases and 3 bases respectively, with 8 bases between them. This CDR3 has 14 amino acids.

CDR3 nucleotides: TGTGCCAGCAGCTTAGAGAGGCAGGGGGCAGGGGAGCAGTACTTC. Protein product: CASSLERQGAGEQYF. This rearrangement joins TRBV7-6 to TRBJ2-7; 8 bases are a match to TRBD1. Germline V gives CDR1 SGHVS, CDR2 FNYEAQ. The V and J ends lost 1 base and 7 bases, in that order; junction bases with no gene match: 9. The CDR3 has 15 residues.

CDR3 sequence: CASSPTSTSNTEAFF. In nucleotides, the CDR3 is TGTGCCAGCTCACCAACATCCACCTCGAACACTGAAGCTTTCTTT. The rearrangement links TRBV18 to TRBJ1-1, with D unclear. With 2 bases removed from V and 1 base from J, the gap between germline ends came to 11 bases. This CDR3 region has 15 residues. Germline CDR1 is KGHSH and CDR2 is LQKENI.

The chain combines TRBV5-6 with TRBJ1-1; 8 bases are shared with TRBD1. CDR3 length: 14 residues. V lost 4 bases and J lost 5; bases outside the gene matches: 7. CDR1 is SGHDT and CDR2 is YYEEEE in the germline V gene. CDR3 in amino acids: CASSGTGGWTEAFF. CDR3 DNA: TGTGCCAGCAGCGGTACAGGGGGGTGGACTGAAGCTTTCTTT.

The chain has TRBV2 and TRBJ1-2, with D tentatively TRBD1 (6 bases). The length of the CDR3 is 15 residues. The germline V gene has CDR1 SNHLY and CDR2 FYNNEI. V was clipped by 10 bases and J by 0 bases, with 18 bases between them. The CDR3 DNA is TGTGCCACTACCCCCAACAGGGCTTCTAACTATGGCTACACCTTC. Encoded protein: CATTPNRASNYGYTF.

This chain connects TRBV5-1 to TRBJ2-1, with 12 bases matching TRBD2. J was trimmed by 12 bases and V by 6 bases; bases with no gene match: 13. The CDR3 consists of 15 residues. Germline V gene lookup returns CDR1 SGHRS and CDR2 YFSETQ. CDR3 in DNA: TGCGCCAGCACCCTGCTACTAGCGGGGGGACAGGCGCAGTTCTTC. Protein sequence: CASTLLLAGGQAQFF.

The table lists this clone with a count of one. DNA of the CDR3: TGCGCCAGCAGCCAGGCCGGCGGGGACTATGGCTACACCTTC. Translated, it gives CASSQAGGDYGYTF. This chain links TRBV5-1 with TRBJ1-2; no firm D call. Looked up from germline, CDR1 is SGHRS and CDR2 is YFSETQ. The V gene lost 4 bases and the J gene lost 3 bases, with 13 bases spanning the gap. This CDR3 contains 14 residues.

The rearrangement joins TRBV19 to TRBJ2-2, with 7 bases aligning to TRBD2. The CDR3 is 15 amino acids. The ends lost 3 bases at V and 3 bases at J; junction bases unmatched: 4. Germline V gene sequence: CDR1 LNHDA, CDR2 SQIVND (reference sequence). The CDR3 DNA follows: TGTGCCAGTAGTATTAGACTAGCCGACACCGGGGAGCTGTTTTTT. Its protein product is CASSIRLADTGELFF.

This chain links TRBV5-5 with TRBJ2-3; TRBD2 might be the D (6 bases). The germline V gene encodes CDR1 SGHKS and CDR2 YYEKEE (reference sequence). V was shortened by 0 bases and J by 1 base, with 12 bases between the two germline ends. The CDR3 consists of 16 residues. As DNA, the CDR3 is TGTGCCAGCAGCTTGGAGGGCGGGGCAGGCACAGATACGCAGTATTTT. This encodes CASSLEGGAGTDTQYF.

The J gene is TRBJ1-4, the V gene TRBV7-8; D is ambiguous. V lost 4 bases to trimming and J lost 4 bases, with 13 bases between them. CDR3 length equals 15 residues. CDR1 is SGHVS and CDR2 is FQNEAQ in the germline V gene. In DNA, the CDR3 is TGTGCCAGCAGCTCACGGGATTCCTTTAATGAAAAACTGTTTTTT. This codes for CASSSRDSFNEKLFF.

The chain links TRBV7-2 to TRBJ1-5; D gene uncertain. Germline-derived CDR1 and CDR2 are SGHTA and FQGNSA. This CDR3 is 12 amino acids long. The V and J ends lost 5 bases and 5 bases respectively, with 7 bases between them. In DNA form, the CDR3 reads TGTGCCAGCAGCCGCGGGGATCAGCCCCAGCATTTT. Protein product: CASSRGDQPQHF. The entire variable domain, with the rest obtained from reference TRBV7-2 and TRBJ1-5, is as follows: GAGVSQSPSNKVTEKGKDVELRCDPISGHTALYWYRQSLGQGLEFLIYFQGNSAPDKSGLPSDRFSAERTGGSVSTLTIQRTQQEDSAVYLCASSRGDQPQHFGDGTRLSIL.

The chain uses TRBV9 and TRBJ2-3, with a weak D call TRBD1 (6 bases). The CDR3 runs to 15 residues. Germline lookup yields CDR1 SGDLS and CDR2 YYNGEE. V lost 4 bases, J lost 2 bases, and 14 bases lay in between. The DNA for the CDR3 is TGTGCCAGCAGCCCGCACAGGGAACCCACAGATACGCAGTATTTT. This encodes CASSPHREPTDTQYF.

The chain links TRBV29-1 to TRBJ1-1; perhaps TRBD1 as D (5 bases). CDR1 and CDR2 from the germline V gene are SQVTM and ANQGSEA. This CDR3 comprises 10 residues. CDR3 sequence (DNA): TGCGCCGGCGGGGGGACTGAAGCTTTCTTT. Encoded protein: CAGGGTEAFF.

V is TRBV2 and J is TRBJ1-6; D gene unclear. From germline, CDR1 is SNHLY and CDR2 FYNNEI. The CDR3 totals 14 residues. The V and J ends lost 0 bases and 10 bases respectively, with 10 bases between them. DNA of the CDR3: TGTGCCAGCAGTGAAGCGCGGATGCCGTCACCCCTCCACTTT. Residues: CASSEARMPSPLHF. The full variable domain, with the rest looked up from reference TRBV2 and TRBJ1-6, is EPEVTQTPSHQVTQMGQEVILRCVPISNHLYFYWYRQILGQKVEFLVSFYNNEISEKSEIFDDQFSVERPDGSNFTLKIRSTKLEDSAMYFCASSEARMPSPLHFGNGTRLTVT.

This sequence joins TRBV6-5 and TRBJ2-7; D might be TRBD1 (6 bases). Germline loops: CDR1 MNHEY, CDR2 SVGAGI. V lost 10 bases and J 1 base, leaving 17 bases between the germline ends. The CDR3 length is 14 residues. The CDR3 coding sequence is TGTGCCACCCTTAAGGACAGCAATTCCTACGAGCAGTACGTC. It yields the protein CATLKDSNSYEQYV.

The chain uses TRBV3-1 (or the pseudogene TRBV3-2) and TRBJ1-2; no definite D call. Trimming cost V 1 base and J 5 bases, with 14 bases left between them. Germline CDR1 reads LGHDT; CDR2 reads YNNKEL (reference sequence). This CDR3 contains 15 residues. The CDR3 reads CASSQGETPKYGYTF. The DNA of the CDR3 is TGTGCCAGCAGCCAAGGCGAAACTCCCAAGTATGGCTACACCTTC.

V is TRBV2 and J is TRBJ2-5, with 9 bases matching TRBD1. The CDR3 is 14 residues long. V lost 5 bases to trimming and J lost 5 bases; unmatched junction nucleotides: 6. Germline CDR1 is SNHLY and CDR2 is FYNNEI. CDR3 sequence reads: CASSTGTGWETQYF. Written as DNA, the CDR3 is TGTGCCAGCAGTACCGGGACAGGGTGGGAGACCCAGTACTTC. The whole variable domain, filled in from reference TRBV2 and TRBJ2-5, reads EPEVTQTPSHQVTQMGQEVILRCVPISNHLYFYWYRQILGQKVEFLVSFYNNEISEKSEIFDDQFSVERPDGSNFTLKIRSTKLEDSAMYFCASSTGTGWETQYFGPGTRLLVL.

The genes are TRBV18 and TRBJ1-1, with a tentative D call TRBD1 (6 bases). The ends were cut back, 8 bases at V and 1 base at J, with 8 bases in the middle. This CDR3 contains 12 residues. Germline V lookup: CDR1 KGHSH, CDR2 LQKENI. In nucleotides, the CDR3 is TGTGCCAGCCGGACAGCGAACACTGAAGCTTTCTTT. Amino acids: CASRTANTEAFF.

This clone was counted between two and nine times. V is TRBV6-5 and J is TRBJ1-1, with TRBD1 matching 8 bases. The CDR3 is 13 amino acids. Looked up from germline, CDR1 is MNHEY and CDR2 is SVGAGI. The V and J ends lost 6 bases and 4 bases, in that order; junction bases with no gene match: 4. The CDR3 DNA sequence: TGTGCCAGCAGGGACAGGGATCGCACTGAAGCTTTCTTT. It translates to CASRDRDRTEAFF.

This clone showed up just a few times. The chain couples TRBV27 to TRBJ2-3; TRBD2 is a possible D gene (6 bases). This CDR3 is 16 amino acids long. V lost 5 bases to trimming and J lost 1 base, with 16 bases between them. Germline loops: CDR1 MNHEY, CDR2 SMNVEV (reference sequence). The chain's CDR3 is CASSPPQGLGTDTQYF. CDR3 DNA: TGTGCCAGCAGTCCCCCTCAGGGACTCGGCACAGATACGCAGTATTTT.

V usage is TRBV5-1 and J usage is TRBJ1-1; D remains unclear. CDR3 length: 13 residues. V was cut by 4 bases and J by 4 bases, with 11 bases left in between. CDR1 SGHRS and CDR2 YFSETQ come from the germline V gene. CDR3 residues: CASSQIGSTEAFF. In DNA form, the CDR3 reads TGCGCCAGCAGCCAAATCGGGTCCACTGAAGCTTTCTTT.

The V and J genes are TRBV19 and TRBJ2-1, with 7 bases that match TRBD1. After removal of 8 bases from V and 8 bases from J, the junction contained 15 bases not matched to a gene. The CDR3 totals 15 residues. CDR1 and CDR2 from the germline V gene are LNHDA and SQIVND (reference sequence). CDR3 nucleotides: TGTGCCAGTGGGCCCCGGGACAGAGGTCCGGATGAGCAGTTCTTC. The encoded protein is CASGPRDRGPDEQFF.

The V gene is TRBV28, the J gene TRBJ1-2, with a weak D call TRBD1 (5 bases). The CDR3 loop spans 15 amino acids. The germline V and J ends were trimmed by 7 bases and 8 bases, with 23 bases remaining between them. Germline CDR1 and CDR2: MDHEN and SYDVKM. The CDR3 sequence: CASTNPDKSKGGYTF. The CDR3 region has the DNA TGTGCCAGCACCAACCCGGACAAATCTAAGGGGGGCTACACCTTC.

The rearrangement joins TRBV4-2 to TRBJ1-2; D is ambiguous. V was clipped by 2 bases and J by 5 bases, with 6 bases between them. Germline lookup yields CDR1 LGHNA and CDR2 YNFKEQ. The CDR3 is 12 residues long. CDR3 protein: CASSQLQYGYTF. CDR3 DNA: TGTGCCAGCAGCCAATTACAGTATGGCTACACCTTC.